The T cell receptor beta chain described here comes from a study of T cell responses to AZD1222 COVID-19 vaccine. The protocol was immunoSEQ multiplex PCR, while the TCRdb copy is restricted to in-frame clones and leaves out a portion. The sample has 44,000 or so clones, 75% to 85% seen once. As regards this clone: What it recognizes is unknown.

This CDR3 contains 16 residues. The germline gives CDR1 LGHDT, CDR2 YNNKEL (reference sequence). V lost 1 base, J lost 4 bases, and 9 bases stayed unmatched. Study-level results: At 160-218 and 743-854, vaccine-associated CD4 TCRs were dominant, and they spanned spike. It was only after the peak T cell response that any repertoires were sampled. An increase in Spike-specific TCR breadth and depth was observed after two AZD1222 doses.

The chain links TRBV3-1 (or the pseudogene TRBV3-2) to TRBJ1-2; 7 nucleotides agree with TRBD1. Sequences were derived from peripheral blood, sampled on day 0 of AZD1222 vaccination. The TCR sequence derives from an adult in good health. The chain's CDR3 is CASSQGLGGAGYGYTF. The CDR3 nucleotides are TGTGCCAGCAGCCAAGGGCTAGGGGGCGCGGGCTATGGCTACACCTTC.